This T cell receptor (beta chain) was identified in a study of CD8 T cells in ankylosing spondylitis. Study-wide points: Roughly eight highly homologous variants made up a TCR beta motif that seemed to typify ankylosing spondylitis blood. Reports of some motif variants in reactive arthritis synovial fluid and blood predate this one.

About this clonotype: Its specificity is not known.

Trimming took 0 bases from V and 0 from J, leaving 17 bases between them. Germline V gene sequence: CDR1 SGHRS, CDR2 YFSETQ. The CDR3 is 18 residues long. A single record per CDR3 protein comes from TCRdb applying MiXCR to the 5' RACE reads. This sample has about 150,000 distinct CDR3 sequences, with about 32% found just once. The sample taken for sequencing was synovial fluid, either unsorted or a sorted T cell fraction (not recorded which). The receptor was derived from a male donor with ankylosing spondylitis. The chain uses TRBV5-1 and TRBJ2-3; TRBD2 might be the D (6 bases). The DNA of the CDR3 is TGCGCCAGCAGCTTGGTTGTGGGGACTCCTACTAGCACAGATACGCAGTATTTT. Its protein is CASSLVVGTPTSTDTQYF.